A single sample is the source of the 14 T cell receptor beta chains below, sequenced in a study of shared clonotypes between healthy human individuals. TCRdb keeps only in-frame clones here, not all; method: immunoSEQ multiplex PCR. The data hold around 720,000 clones, with 60% to 75% observed a single time. The specimen sequenced was memory CD4+ T cells sorted from blood. This sample's subset: CD45RA-negative fraction. The origin of the receptors is a woman younger than 45 in good health.

This chain links TRBV5-4 with TRBJ2-6; perhaps D is TRBD1 or TRBD2 (5 bases each). In germline, CDR1 is SGHNT, CDR2 YYREEE (reference sequence). The ends were cut back, 4 bases at V and 2 bases at J, with 13 bases in the middle. This CDR3 spans 16 amino acids. The CDR3 coding sequence is TGTGCCAGCAGCCCCCGCCTGGGGGCTGGGGCCAACGTCCTGACTTTC. Translated, it gives CASSPRLGAGANVLTF.

This rearrangement joins TRBV6-5 to TRBJ1-5; 8 nucleotides match TRBD1. J lost 0 bases, V lost 6 bases, and 1 base had no gene match. This CDR3 has 14 amino acids. Germline V lookup: CDR1 MNHEY, CDR2 SVGAGI. The CDR3 DNA reads TGTGCCAGCAGGACAGGGGATAGCAATCAGCCCCAGCATTTT. Amino acids: CASRTGDSNQPQHF.

As for this clone: Within the sample, other DNA sequences also encode this same CDR3. In nucleotides, the CDR3 is TGTGCCATCAGTGAGTCTCAAGAGACCCAGTACTTC. Protein sequence: CAISESQETQYF. The V and J genes are TRBV10-3 and TRBJ2-5; D is ambiguous. Germline-derived CDR1 and CDR2 are ENHRY and SYGVKD. There are 12 residues in the CDR3. V shed 0 bases and J shed 2 bases, with 1 base lying between them.

The chain joins TRBV27 to TRBJ2-5; TRBD1 matches at 8 bases. Germline CDR1 is MNHEY and CDR2 is SMNVEV (reference sequence). The CDR3 runs to 12 residues. J gave up 4 bases and V 8 bases, and 3 bases lay outside the gene matches. This CDR3 is CASRDRGETQYF. Written as DNA, the CDR3 is TGTGCCAGCCGTGACAGGGGAGAGACCCAGTACTTC.

The rearrangement links TRBV4-1 to TRBJ2-1; no firm D call. V was cut by 4 bases and J by 4 bases, with 11 bases left in between. The CDR3 has 14 residues. Germline V gene lookup returns CDR1 MGHRA and CDR2 YSYEKL. DNA for the CDR3: TGCGCCAGCAGCCCCAGAATTCTGTACAATGAGCAGTTCTTC. It yields the protein CASSPRILYNEQFF.

This clone was seen more than once but under ten times. The rearrangement joins TRBV6-4 to TRBJ1-5; perhaps TRBD1 as D (6 bases). CDR3 size: 13 residues. The V end was cut by 9 bases, the J end by 6 bases, with 15 bases between. The germline V gene has CDR1 MRHNA and CDR2 SNTAGT. The CDR3 DNA follows: TGTGCCAGTGTGGGGGGGCTTATTCAGCCCCAGCATTTT. Encoded protein: CASVGGLIQPQHF.

The V call is TRBV4-2, the J call TRBJ2-7, with 9 nucleotides matching TRBD2. The CDR3 runs to 15 residues. Germline CDR1 reads LGHNA; CDR2 reads YNFKEQ. Trimming cost V 0 bases and J 3 bases; bases outside gene matches: 3. The CDR3 spells CASSQEASGNYEQYF. The CDR3 DNA is TGTGCCAGCAGCCAAGAAGCTAGCGGGAACTACGAGCAGTACTTC.

This clone was counted at least ten times. The V call is TRBV7-3, the J call TRBJ2-7; 10 nucleotides align to TRBD1. Per germline, CDR1 SGHTA and CDR2 FQGTGA. The CDR3 consists of 14 residues. V lost 5 bases to trimming and J lost 5 bases; unmatched junction nucleotides: 6. The CDR3 is CASSPGQGGNEQYF. The CDR3 DNA reads as TGTGCCAGCAGCCCAGGACAGGGGGGGAACGAGCAGTACTTC.

The CDR3 loop is CASRNMLLDSNQPQHF. For the CDR3, the DNA is TGTGCCAGTAGAAATATGCTTTTGGATAGCAATCAGCCCCAGCATTTT. The genes are TRBV19 and TRBJ1-5; no clear D. CDR3 length equals 16 residues. Germline values: CDR1 LNHDA, CDR2 SQIVND (reference sequence). V lost 6 bases and J lost 0, with 15 bases in between.

The chain recombines TRBV5-1 with TRBJ2-5, with 8 bases matching TRBD1. This CDR3 has 13 residues. V was pared by 7 bases and J by 1 base, with 3 bases of the junction left unmatched. In germline, CDR1 is SGHRS, CDR2 YFSETQ. CDR3 in DNA: TGCGCCAGCCGACAGGGGTCCCAAGAGACCCAGTACTTC. The encoded protein is CASRQGSQETQYF.

The rearrangement uses TRBV19 and TRBJ1-1; D perhaps matches TRBD1 (6 bases). Germline assignment: CDR1 LNHDA and CDR2 SQIVND (reference sequence). The CDR3 is 18 residues long. V dropped 6 bases and J dropped 0 bases, with 23 bases sitting between them. CDR3 sequence (DNA): TGTGCCAGTAGCCGACCCCAGGACAGTTGGCCAATGAACACTGAAGCTTTCTTT. Residues: CASSRPQDSWPMNTEAFF.

This clone was seen ten or more times. This chain's CDR3 is CASSIGGIRATEAFF. The CDR3 coding sequence is TGTGCCAGCAGCATCGGGGGGATTCGCGCCACTGAAGCTTTCTTT. The chain couples TRBV7-2 to TRBJ1-1, with a possible D match to TRBD1 (5 bases). This CDR3 region has 15 residues. V was trimmed by 5 bases and J by 4 bases, leaving 17 bases between them. CDR1 and CDR2 from the germline V gene are SGHTA and FQGNSA.

The CDR3 spells CASSLSAGASNQPQHF. The DNA of the CDR3 is TGTGCCAGCAGCCTATCGGCAGGGGCGAGCAATCAGCCCCAGCATTTT. V is TRBV11-2 and J is TRBJ1-5; maybe TRBD1 (6 bases). CDR1 and CDR2 (germline): SGHAT, FQNNGV. V was cut by 5 bases and J by 1 base, with 15 bases left in between. The length of the CDR3 is 16 residues.

The chain links TRBV5-1 to TRBJ2-3; a weak D match, TRBD2 (5 bases). The CDR3 is made up of 13 amino acids. Trimming removed 2 bases at V and 9 bases at J, with 13 bases between. In germline, CDR1 is SGHRS, CDR2 YFSETQ. CDR3: CASSLDGVGTQYF. As DNA, the CDR3 is TGCGCCAGCAGCTTAGACGGGGTGGGGACGCAGTATTTT. Variable domain in full (rest from reference TRBV5-1 and TRBJ2-3): KAGVTQTPRYLIKTRGQQVTLSCSPISGHRSVSWYQQTPGQGLQFLFEYFSETQRNKGNFPGRFSGRQFSNSRSEMNVSTLELGDSALYLCASSLDGVGTQYFGPGTRLTVL.